The 12 T cell receptor beta chains reported below all come from one sample, sequenced in a study of blood T cell repertoires in COVID-19. This table comes from immunoSEQ multiplex PCR, and its TCRdb copy is limited to in-frame clones, with some not included. Found here are approximately 120,000 clones, about 90% of them singletons; the top ten hold 2.1%. The sequenced sample consisted of peripheral blood. Source of these receptors: a man in his forties or fifties with COVID-19, enrolled during active disease.

The chain joins TRBV5-1 to TRBJ2-3, with D unclear. This CDR3 spans 14 amino acids. CDR1 and CDR2 from the germline V gene are SGHRS and YFSETQ. V was clipped by 6 bases and J by 0 bases, with 11 bases between them. The CDR3 DNA sequence: TGCGCCAGCAAGCCGGAGCCTAGCACAGATACGCAGTATTTT. Translation gives CASKPEPSTDTQYF.

The rearrangement joins TRBV7-2 to TRBJ2-5; 9 bases are a match to TRBD2. CDR3 length: 14 residues. The V and J ends lost 4 bases and 5 bases, in that order; junction bases with no gene match: 5. Germline CDR1 SGHTA, CDR2 FQGNSA. CDR3 amino acids: CASSSSSGIETQYF. DNA for the CDR3: TGTGCCAGCAGCTCTTCTAGCGGGATTGAGACCCAGTACTTC.

This chain joins TRBV5-1 and TRBJ2-7; weak D call: TRBD1 (6 bases). V lost 0 bases to trimming and J lost 0 bases, with 16 bases between them. The CDR3 has 17 residues. Germline lookup yields CDR1 SGHRS and CDR2 YFSETQ. The CDR3 DNA follows: TGCGCCAGCAGCTTGGGCTTTTCCGGGACACTCTCCTACGAGCAGTACTTC. As protein: CASSLGFSGTLSYEQYF.

This clone was picked up one time. This chain joins TRBV25-1 and TRBJ2-5; TRBD2 might be the D (6 bases). The CDR3 spans 15 residues. Germline CDR1 MGHDK, CDR2 SYGVNS. The V end was cut by 2 bases, the J end by 5 bases, with 15 bases between. CDR3 in amino acids: CASSEGTHRGETQYF. Written as DNA, the CDR3 is TGTGCCAGCAGTGAAGGGACTCACCGGGGGGAGACCCAGTACTTC.

The chain links TRBV10-1 to TRBJ2-6; TRBD1 aligns across 7 bases. After removal of 7 bases from V and 11 bases from J, the junction contained 23 bases not matched to a gene. CDR3 length: 18 amino acids. CDR1 and CDR2 (germline): WNHNN, SYGVQD (reference sequence). The chain's CDR3 is CASNPGTAFPLGVHVLTF. The CDR3 DNA reads TGCGCCAGCAACCCCGGGACAGCATTCCCTTTGGGCGTCCACGTCCTGACTTTC.

The rearrangement joins TRBV4-1 to TRBJ2-2; a weak D match, TRBD2 (5 bases). V shed 5 bases and J shed 4 bases, with 14 bases lying between them. The CDR3 is 15 amino acids. From germline, CDR1 is MGHRA and CDR2 YSYEKL. CDR3 in amino acids: CASSSTGGSTGELFF. In DNA, the CDR3 is TGCGCCAGCAGCTCTACCGGCGGGTCCACCGGGGAGCTGTTTTTT.

This rearrangement joins TRBV14 to TRBJ2-7; D may be TRBD2 (6 bases). The V gene's germline CDR1 is SGHDN and CDR2 FVKESK. The V end was cut by 0 bases, the J end by 2 bases, with 17 bases between. This CDR3 has 17 residues. CDR3 loop: CASSQDAGGGATYEQYF. CDR3 bases: TGTGCCAGCAGCCAAGACGCCGGTGGCGGGGCTACCTACGAGCAGTACTTC. Full variable domain (remainder filled in from reference TRBV14 and TRBJ2-7): EAGVTQFPSHSVIEKGQTVTLRCDPISGHDNLYWYRRVMGKEIKFLLHFVKESKQDESGMPNNRFLAERTGGTYSTLKVQPAELEDSGVYFCASSQDAGGGATYEQYFGPGTRLTVT.

The chain recombines TRBV10-3 with TRBJ2-5, with 7 bases fitting TRBD1. Germline trimming cut 0 bases from V and 10 bases from J; bases unmatched to any gene: 8. The germline V gene has CDR1 ENHRY and CDR2 SYGVKD. CDR3 length: 14 amino acids. CDR3 sequence: CAISESAGGSFQYF. The CDR3 DNA is TGTGCCATCAGTGAGTCTGCAGGGGGATCCTTCCAGTACTTC.

J is TRBJ2-1 and V is TRBV9; TRBD2 matches 10 bases. Germline values: CDR1 SGDLS, CDR2 YYNGEE. The V gene end was trimmed by 0 bases and the J gene end by 5 bases; junction bases not matched to a gene: 5. This CDR3 contains 16 residues. In nucleotides, the CDR3 is TGTGCCAGCAGCGTAGCCCTGCTAGCGGGGGACAATGAGCAGTTCTTC. Amino acid sequence: CASSVALLAGDNEQFF.

The chain couples TRBV7-8 to TRBJ2-7, with 12 positions matching TRBD1. This CDR3 region has 17 residues. The germline V gene encodes CDR1 SGHVS and CDR2 FQNEAQ. V lost 0 bases to trimming and J lost 7 bases; unmatched junction nucleotides: 10. As DNA, the CDR3 is TGTGCCAGCAGCTTAGCGTTGTACCGGGACAGGGGGCGAGAGCAGTACTTC. Its translation is CASSLALYRDRGREQYF. The entire variable domain, with the rest obtained from reference TRBV7-8 and TRBJ2-7, is as follows: GAGVSQSPRYKVAKRGQDVALRCDPISGHVSLFWYQQALGQGPEFLTYFQNEAQLDKSGLPSDRFFAERPEGSVSTLKIQRTQQEDSAVYLCASSLALYRDRGREQYFGPGTRLTVT.

The rearrangement joins TRBV5-4 to TRBJ2-3, with D hard to call. The germline V gene encodes CDR1 SGHNT and CDR2 YYREEE (reference sequence). V gave up 5 bases and J gave up 2 bases, with 9 bases separating them. This CDR3 is 13 amino acids long. CDR3 nucleotides: TGTGCCAGCAGTTTATGGGCCACAGATACGCAGTATTTT. It specifies CASSLWATDTQYF.

The V and J genes are TRBV30 and TRBJ1-1, with D hard to call. V gave up 4 bases and J gave up 4 bases, with 13 bases separating them. This CDR3 region has 13 residues. In germline, CDR1 is GTSNPN, CDR2 SVGIG (reference sequence). The CDR3 here is CAWNPGRSTEAFF. CDR3 coding DNA: TGTGCCTGGAACCCTGGTAGGAGCACTGAAGCTTTCTTT.